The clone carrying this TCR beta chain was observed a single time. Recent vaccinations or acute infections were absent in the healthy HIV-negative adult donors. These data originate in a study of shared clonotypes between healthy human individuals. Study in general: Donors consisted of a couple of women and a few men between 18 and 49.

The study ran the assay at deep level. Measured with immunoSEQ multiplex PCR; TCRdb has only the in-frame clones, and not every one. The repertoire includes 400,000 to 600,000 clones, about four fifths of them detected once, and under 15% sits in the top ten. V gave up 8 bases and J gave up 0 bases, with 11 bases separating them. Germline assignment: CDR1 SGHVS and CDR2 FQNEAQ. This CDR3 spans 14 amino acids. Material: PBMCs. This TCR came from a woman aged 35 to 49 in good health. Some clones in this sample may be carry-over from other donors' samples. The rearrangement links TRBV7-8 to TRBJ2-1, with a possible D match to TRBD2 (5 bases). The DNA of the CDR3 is TGTGCCAGCTCGGACTGGAACTCCTACAATGAGCAGTTCTTC. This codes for CASSDWNSYNEQFF.